This T cell receptor (beta chain) was documented in a study of shared clonotypes between healthy human individuals. Germline lookup yields CDR1 LNHDA and CDR2 SQIVND (reference sequence). The CDR3 has 13 residues. Trimming took off 4 bases at V and 5 bases at J, with 9 bases between the two ends. Sequenced by immunoSEQ multiplex PCR; TCRdb stores in-frame clones only, minus some. The sample shows under 600,000 clones, around 81% of them seen only once. This clone was detected only a few times. The chain employs TRBV19 and TRBJ1-5; D remains ambiguous. The specimen was PBMCs. This receptor was taken from a woman aged 40 to 50 in good health. Some clones in this sample may be carry-over from other donors' samples. The CDR3 protein is CASSTLGDQPQHF. In nucleotides, the CDR3 is TGTGCCAGTAGTACCCTTGGAGATCAGCCCCAGCATTTT.